These 12 T cell receptor beta chains share one sample of origin, sequenced in a study of response to subunit inactivated influenza vaccine. TCRdb redid the calling of the RT-PCR reads with MiXCR, one entry per CDR3 protein. The repertoire holds 400,000 to 550,000 distinct CDR3 sequences, less than 30% seen once, with under 2.5% in the top ten. The sample in question was CD4+ T cells sorted from PBMCs, obtained 5 days after vaccination. The origin of the receptors is a middle-aged man who received an inactivated influenza vaccine.

This chain joins TRBV5-6 and TRBJ1-2, with 9 bases matching TRBD1. There are 15 residues in the CDR3. V dropped 0 bases and J dropped 5; count of bases not matched to a gene: 5. Germline CDR1 is SGHDT and CDR2 is YYEEEE. The CDR3 region is CASSLAGTGRYGYTF. The CDR3 region has the DNA TGTGCCAGCAGCTTGGCCGGGACAGGGAGGTATGGCTACACCTTC.

The chain couples TRBV20-1 to TRBJ2-5, with unresolved D. There are 12 residues in the CDR3. Germline CDR1 DFQATT, CDR2 SNEGSKA (reference sequence). Deletions cut 6 bases from V and 5 bases from J, with 13 bases between. CDR3 nucleotide sequence: TGCAGTGCCCGAAAAGGAGTGGAGACCCAGTACTTC. This encodes CSARKGVETQYF.

This clonotype was seen a handful of times. The V call is TRBV28, the J call TRBJ2-7; no reliable D call. CDR1 MDHEN and CDR2 SYDVKM come from the germline V gene. V was shortened by 2 bases and J by 6 bases, with 5 bases between the two germline ends. The CDR3 spans 11 residues. The CDR3 here is CASSLRIEQYF. CDR3 coding DNA: TGTGCCAGCAGTTTACGAATCGAGCAGTACTTC.

This clonotype was seen repeatedly, ten times or more. This chain uses TRBV6-5 with TRBJ2-3, with 7 bases matching TRBD1. V trimming: 4 bases; J trimming: 1 base; junction bases outside the gene matches: 5. The germline V gene encodes CDR1 MNHEY and CDR2 SVGAGI. The CDR3 sequence is 15 residues long. CDR3 coding DNA: TGTGCCAGCAGTTCAACCGGGACAGGCACAGATACGCAGTATTTT. This translates into CASSSTGTGTDTQYF.

The sample holds a few counts of this clonotype. This rearrangement joins TRBV20-1 to TRBJ1-1; a weak D match, TRBD1 (6 bases). There are 14 residues in the CDR3. The V end lost 5 bases, the J end lost 1 base, and 14 bases lay between the germline ends. Germline CDR1 and CDR2: DFQATT and SNEGSKA (reference sequence). The CDR3 spells CSAGRGHPNTEAFF. CDR3 coding DNA: TGCAGTGCTGGGCGGGGACATCCGAACACTGAAGCTTTCTTT.

In its sample, this clonotype was seen a few times. The CDR3 nucleotides read TGTGCCAGCAGCCTGGGAGACGGGGGCACCGGGGAGCTGTTTTTT. Protein sequence: CASSLGDGGTGELFF. V usage is TRBV4-2 and J usage is TRBJ2-2, with D possibly TRBD2 on 6 matching bases. Germline CDR1 is LGHNA and CDR2 is YNFKEQ. The CDR3 sequence is 15 residues long. The V end was cut by 4 bases, the J end by 4 bases, with 13 bases between.

The chain carries TRBV7-2 and TRBJ1-1; tentative D call: TRBD1 (6 bases). V was cut by 0 bases and J by 6 bases, with 11 bases left in between. The CDR3 has 14 amino acids. Germline values: CDR1 SGHTA, CDR2 FQGNSA. CDR3 DNA: TGTGCCAGCAGCTTAGCCAGGGGTAGCGCTGAAGCTTTCTTT. Translated, it gives CASSLARGSAEAFF.

The chain has TRBV6-2 or TRBV6-3 and TRBJ2-7, with 11 nucleotides matching TRBD2. CDR1 is MNHEY, CDR2 SVGEGT, per germline. J was trimmed by 7 bases and V by 5 bases; bases with no gene match: 7. The CDR3 has 14 residues. The CDR3 loop reads CASSKLAGVLEQYF. CDR3 nucleotides: TGTGCCAGCAGTAAACTAGCGGGAGTTCTTGAGCAGTACTTC.

This chain uses TRBV6-2 or TRBV6-3 with TRBJ1-5; 9 bases align to TRBD1. V dropped 6 bases and J dropped 4; count of bases not matched to a gene: 7. Germline V gene sequence: CDR1 MNHEY, CDR2 SVGEGT. The length of the CDR3 is 15 residues. This CDR3 is CASRPGTGYNQPQHF. In DNA form, the CDR3 reads TGTGCCAGCAGACCAGGGACAGGGTATAATCAGCCCCAGCATTTT.

This clonotype has a handful of counts. The J gene is TRBJ2-2, the V gene TRBV6-2 or TRBV6-3; 12 nucleotides match TRBD2. Germline CDR1 reads MNHEY; CDR2 reads SVGEGT. This CDR3 is built from 16 residues. V was clipped by 5 bases and J by 6 bases; unmatched bases: 7. CDR3 residues: CASSRTSGESSGELFF. DNA for the CDR3: TGTGCCAGCAGTAGGACTAGCGGGGAGTCGTCCGGGGAGCTGTTTTTT.

V usage is TRBV12-3 or TRBV12-4 and J usage is TRBJ1-2; D is perhaps TRBD1 (5 bases). The CDR3 runs 15 residues. Trimming stripped 3 bases from V and 0 bases from J, with 11 bases between. The CDR3 loop reads CASSLGERANYGYTF. The CDR3 nucleotides are TGTGCCAGCAGTTTGGGGGAGAGGGCTAACTATGGCTACACCTTC.

The chain links TRBV6-1 to TRBJ2-5; D might be TRBD1 (6 bases). CDR1 MNHNS and CDR2 SASEGT come from the germline V gene. Trimming stripped 6 bases from V and 2 bases from J, with 13 bases between. The CDR3 is made up of 14 amino acids. This CDR3 is CASRTGHAQETQYF. CDR3 coding DNA: TGTGCCAGCAGGACAGGACACGCACAAGAGACCCAGTACTTC.